Below, one T cell receptor beta chain is given with its context. Its antigen is as yet unknown. Researchers collected over 2 ml of blood per donor. For each CDR3 protein, TCRdb gives one entry from its re-call of the 5' RACE reads, without DNA. The sample table sets out approximately 400,000 distinct CDR3 sequences. These data belong to a study of monozygotic twins with inflammatory bowel disease. Whole-study findings and limits: Lower sharing of clonotypes with other individuals was seen in IBD patients than in healthy twins. This was most marked in patients showing signs of disease activity.

The CDR3 loop spans 12 amino acids. In germline, CDR1 is SGHTA, CDR2 FQGNSA. The V and J genes are TRBV7-2 and TRBJ1-2. The TCR comes from a human donor with ulcerative colitis or Crohn's disease, or a healthy co-twin of an affected twin (not recorded which). Sequencing was done on a sample of blood. Here the CDR3 reads CASSFRSNGYTF.